These 10 T cell receptor beta chains were sequenced from one sample in a study of blood T cell repertoires in COVID-19. The repertoire was sequenced with immunoSEQ multiplex PCR; TCRdb's copy has only in-frame clones and lacks some. The sample yields approximately 130,000 clones, roughly four fifths seen once. Source material: peripheral blood. These receptors were taken from a human donor in a cohort sampled during active COVID-19.

This clone showed up just once. The chain combines TRBV19 with TRBJ2-7; D is unresolved. CDR3 length equals 14 residues. V shed 6 bases and J shed 0 bases, with 12 bases lying between them. The germline gives CDR1 LNHDA, CDR2 SQIVND (reference sequence). The CDR3 sequence is CASSPVTSSYEQYF. The CDR3 DNA is TGTGCCAGTAGCCCAGTGACAAGCTCCTACGAGCAGTACTTC.

This clone came up a few times. The J gene is TRBJ2-7, the V gene TRBV19; D is possibly TRBD1 (6 bases). CDR3 length: 14 amino acids. Germline V gene sequence: CDR1 LNHDA, CDR2 SQIVND (reference sequence). V was trimmed by 5 bases and J by 5 bases, leaving 16 bases between them. The CDR3: CASSPQQGFHEQYF. The CDR3 bases are TGTGCCAGTAGTCCCCAACAGGGTTTCCACGAGCAGTACTTC.

This clone was detected only once. V gene TRBV12-3 or TRBV12-4 combines with J gene TRBJ1-6, with unresolved D. V was trimmed by 5 bases and J by 7 bases, leaving 6 bases between them. The CDR3 spans 12 residues. In DNA, the CDR3 is TGTGCCAGCAGTCGTCAGAATTCACCCCTCCACTTT. Amino acid sequence: CASSRQNSPLHF.

The chain carries TRBV10-1 and TRBJ2-7; D call uncertain. Germline V gene lookup returns CDR1 WNHNN and CDR2 SYGVQD (reference sequence). The CDR3 covers 15 residues. V lost 2 bases, J lost 4 bases, and 15 bases lay in between. The CDR3 nucleotides are TGCGCCAGCAGTGAGGGCAGAACCAGAAAATACGAGCAGTACTTC. It codes for CASSEGRTRKYEQYF.

About this clone itself: The junction does not match germline at one end; this may be a read error. This sequence joins TRBV7-9 and TRBJ2-7; no clear D gene. Germline CDR1 SEHNR, CDR2 FQNEAQ (reference sequence). This CDR3 is built from 12 residues. CDR3 bases: TGTGCCAGCAGCCCCTTCTCCTCCGAGCAGTACTTC. As protein: CASSPFSSEQYF. The complete variable domain, with remaining parts taken from reference TRBV7-9 and TRBJ2-7, reads DTGVSQNPRHKITKRGQNVTFRCDPISEHNRLYWYRQTLGQGPEFLTYFQNEAQLEKSRLLSDRFSAERPKGSFSTLEIQRTEQGDSAMYLCASSPFSSEQYFGPGTRLTVT.

The chain couples TRBV18 to TRBJ2-7; 8 bases match TRBD2. Trimming removed 4 bases from V and 4 bases from J; junction bases left unmatched: 9. Germline V gives CDR1 KGHSH, CDR2 LQKENI. This CDR3 is built from 15 residues. DNA for the CDR3: TGTGCCAGCTCACGATCCTCGGGGGGGCCTTACGAGCAGTACTTC. Encoded protein: CASSRSSGGPYEQYF.

This chain uses TRBV14 with TRBJ1-1, with TRBD1 identical over 11 bases. Trimming at V came to 2 bases and at J to 3 bases, leaving 2 bases not matched to a gene. The CDR3 has 15 residues. The germline gives CDR1 SGHDN, CDR2 FVKESK. CDR3 nucleotide sequence: TGTGCCAGCAGCCAAATGGGACAGGGGGACACTGAAGCTTTCTTT. As protein: CASSQMGQGDTEAFF.

The gene calls are TRBV3-1 (or the pseudogene TRBV3-2) and TRBJ2-2; 12 positions match TRBD2. This CDR3 contains 17 residues. Germline CDR1 and CDR2: LGHDT and YNNKEL (reference sequence). After removal of 4 bases from V and 2 bases from J, the junction contained 5 bases not matched to a gene. DNA of the CDR3: TGTGCCAGCAGCCCATGGACTAGCGGGACCAACACCGGGGAGCTGTTTTTT. It specifies CASSPWTSGTNTGELFF.

The J gene is TRBJ1-2, the V gene TRBV7-2; possible D gene TRBD1, 6 bases. The CDR3 is made up of 15 amino acids. Germline CDR1 SGHTA, CDR2 FQGNSA. V shed 4 bases and J shed 3 bases, with 15 bases lying between them. DNA of the CDR3: TGTGCCAGCAGCTCAAAACCTGGACAGTACTATGGCTACACCTTC. This gives the protein CASSSKPGQYYGYTF.

V and J are TRBV12-3 or TRBV12-4 and TRBJ2-7; unclear D gene. The length of the CDR3 is 12 residues. Deletions cut 3 bases from V and 3 bases from J, with 6 bases between. CDR3 coding DNA: TGTGCCAGCAGTTTGGCGGACTACGAGCAGTACTTC. Protein product: CASSLADYEQYF.